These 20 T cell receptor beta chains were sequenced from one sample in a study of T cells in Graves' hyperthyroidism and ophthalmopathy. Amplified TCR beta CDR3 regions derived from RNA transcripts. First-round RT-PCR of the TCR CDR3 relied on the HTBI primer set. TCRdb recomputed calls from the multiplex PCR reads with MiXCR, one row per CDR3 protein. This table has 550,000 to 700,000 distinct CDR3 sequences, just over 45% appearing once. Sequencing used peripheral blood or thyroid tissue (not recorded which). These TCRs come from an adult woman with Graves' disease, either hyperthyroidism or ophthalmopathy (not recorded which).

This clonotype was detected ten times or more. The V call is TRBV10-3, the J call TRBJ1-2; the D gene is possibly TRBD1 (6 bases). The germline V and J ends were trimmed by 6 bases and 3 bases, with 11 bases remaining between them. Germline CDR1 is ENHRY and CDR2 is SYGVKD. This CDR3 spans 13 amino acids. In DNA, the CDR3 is TGTGCCATCAGCTTGAGGACAGACTATGGCTACACCTTC. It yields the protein CAISLRTDYGYTF.

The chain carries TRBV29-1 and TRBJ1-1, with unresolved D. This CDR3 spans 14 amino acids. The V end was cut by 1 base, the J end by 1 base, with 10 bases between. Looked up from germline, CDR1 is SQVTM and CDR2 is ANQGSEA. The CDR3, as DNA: TGCAGCGTTGAAGTTTCCGGCCCGAACACTGAAGCTTTCTTT. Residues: CSVEVSGPNTEAFF. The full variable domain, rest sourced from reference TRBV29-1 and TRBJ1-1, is SAVISQKPSRDICQRGTSLTIQCQVDSQVTMMFWYRQQPGQSLTLIATANQGSEATYESGFVIDKFPISRPNLTFSTLTVSNMSPEDSSIYLCSVEVSGPNTEAFFGQGTRLTVV.

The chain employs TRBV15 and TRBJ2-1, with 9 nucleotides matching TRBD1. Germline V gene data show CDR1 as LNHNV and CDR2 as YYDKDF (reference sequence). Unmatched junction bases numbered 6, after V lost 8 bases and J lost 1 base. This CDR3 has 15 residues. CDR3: CATSPDRGSYNEQFF. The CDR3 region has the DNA TGTGCCACCTCCCCGGACAGGGGATCCTACAATGAGCAGTTCTTC. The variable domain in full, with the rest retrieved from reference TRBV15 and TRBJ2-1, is DAMVIQNPRYQVTQFGKPVTLSCSQTLNHNVMYWYQQKSSQAPKLLFHYYDKDFNNEADTPDNFQSRRPNTSFCFLDIRSPGLGDTAMYLCATSPDRGSYNEQFFGPGTRLTVL.

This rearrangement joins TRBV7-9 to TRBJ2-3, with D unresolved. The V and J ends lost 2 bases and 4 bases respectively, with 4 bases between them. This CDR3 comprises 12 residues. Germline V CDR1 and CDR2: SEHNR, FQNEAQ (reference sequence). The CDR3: CASSLISDTQYF. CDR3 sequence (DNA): TGTGCCAGCAGCTTAATCTCAGATACGCAGTATTTT. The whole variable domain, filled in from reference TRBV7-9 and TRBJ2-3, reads DTGVSQNPRHKITKRGQNVTFRCDPISEHNRLYWYRQTLGQGPEFLTYFQNEAQLEKSRLLSDRFSAERPKGSFSTLEIQRTEQGDSAMYLCASSLISDTQYFGPGTRLTVL.

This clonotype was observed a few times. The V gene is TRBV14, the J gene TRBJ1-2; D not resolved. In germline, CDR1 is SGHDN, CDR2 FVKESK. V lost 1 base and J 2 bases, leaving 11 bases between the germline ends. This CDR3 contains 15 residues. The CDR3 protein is CASSQASSRNYGYTF. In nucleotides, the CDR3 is TGTGCCAGCAGCCAAGCCTCGTCAAGAAACTATGGCTACACCTTC.

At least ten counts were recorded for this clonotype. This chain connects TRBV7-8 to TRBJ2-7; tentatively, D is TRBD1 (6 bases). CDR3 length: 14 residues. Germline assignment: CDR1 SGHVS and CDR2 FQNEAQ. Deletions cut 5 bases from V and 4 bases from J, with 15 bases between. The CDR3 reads CASSHTGMLYEQYF. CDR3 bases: TGTGCCAGCAGCCACACAGGGATGCTGTACGAGCAGTACTTC.

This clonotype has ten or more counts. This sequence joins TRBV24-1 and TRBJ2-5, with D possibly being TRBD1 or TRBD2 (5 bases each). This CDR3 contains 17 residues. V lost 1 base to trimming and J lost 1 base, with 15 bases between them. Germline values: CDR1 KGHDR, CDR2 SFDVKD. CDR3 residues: CATSDFRPGPFQETQYF. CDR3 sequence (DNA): TGTGCCACCAGTGATTTTCGTCCGGGACCATTCCAAGAGACCCAGTACTTC.

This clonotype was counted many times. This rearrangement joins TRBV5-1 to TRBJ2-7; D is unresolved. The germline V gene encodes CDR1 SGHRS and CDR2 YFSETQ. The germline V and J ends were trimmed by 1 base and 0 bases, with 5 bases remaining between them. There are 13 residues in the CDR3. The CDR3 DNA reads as TGCGCCAGCAGCTTGAAGGGCTCCTACGAGCAGTACTTC. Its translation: CASSLKGSYEQYF.

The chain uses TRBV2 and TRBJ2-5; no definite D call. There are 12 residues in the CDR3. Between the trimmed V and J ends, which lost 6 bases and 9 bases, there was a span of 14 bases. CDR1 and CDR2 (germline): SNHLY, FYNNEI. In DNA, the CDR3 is TGTGCCAGCAGCTCTGATGGGCAGCCCCAGTACTTC. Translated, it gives CASSSDGQPQYF.

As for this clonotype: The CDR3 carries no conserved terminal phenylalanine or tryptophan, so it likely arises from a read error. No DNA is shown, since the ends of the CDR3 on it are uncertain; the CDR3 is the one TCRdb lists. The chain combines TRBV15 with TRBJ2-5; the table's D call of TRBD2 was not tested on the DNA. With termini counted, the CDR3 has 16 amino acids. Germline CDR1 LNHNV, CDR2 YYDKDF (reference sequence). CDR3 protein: CATSRSPAGGQETQAH.

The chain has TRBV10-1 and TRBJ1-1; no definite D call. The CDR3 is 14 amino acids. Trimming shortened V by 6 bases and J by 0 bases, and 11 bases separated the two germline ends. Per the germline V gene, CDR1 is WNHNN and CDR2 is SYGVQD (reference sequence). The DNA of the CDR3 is TGCGCCAGCAGGGTGGCAGAGATGAACACTGAAGCTTTCTTT. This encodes CASRVAEMNTEAFF.

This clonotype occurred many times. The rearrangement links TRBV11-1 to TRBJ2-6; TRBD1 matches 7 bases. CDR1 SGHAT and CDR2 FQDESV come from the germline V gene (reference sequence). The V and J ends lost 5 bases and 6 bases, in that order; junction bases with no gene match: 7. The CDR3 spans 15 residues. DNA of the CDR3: TGTGCCAGCAGCCCCCGAGGGGGCGCGGCCAACGTCCTGACTTTC. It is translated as CASSPRGGAANVLTF.

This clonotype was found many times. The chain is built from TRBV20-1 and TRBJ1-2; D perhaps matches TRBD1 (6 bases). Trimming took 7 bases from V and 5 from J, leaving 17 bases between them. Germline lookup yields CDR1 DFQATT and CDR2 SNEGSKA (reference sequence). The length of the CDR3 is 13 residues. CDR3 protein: CSVTGTKNYGYTF. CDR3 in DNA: TGCAGTGTTACCGGGACAAAGAATTATGGCTACACCTTC.

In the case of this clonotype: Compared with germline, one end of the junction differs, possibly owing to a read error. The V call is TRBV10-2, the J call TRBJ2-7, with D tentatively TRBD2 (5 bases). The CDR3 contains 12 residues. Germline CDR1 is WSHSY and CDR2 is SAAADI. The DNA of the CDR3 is TGTGCCAGCAGCCCGAAGCGGAGAGTTCTGTACTTC. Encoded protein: CASSPKRRVLYF.

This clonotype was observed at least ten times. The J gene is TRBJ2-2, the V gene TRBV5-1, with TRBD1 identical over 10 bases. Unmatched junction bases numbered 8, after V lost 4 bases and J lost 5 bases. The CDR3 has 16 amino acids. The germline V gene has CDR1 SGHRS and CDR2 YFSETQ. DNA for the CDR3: TGCGCCAGCAGCCGGGACAGGGGAAGGTTTACCGGGGAGCTGTTTTTT. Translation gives CASSRDRGRFTGELFF.

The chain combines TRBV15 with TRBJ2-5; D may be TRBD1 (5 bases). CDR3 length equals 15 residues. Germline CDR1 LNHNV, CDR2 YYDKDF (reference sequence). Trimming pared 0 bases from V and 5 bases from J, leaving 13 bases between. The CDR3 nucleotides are TGTGCCACCAGCAGAGACAGGGCGTTTATCGAGACCCAGTACTTC. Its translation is CATSRDRAFIETQYF.

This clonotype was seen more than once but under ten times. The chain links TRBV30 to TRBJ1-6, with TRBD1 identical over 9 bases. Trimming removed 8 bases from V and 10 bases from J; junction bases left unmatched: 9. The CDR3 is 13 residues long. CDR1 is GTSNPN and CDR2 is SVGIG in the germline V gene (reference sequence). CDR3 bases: TGTGCCGGAGACGACAGGGGGTTATCACCCCTCCACTTT. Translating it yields CAGDDRGLSPLHF.

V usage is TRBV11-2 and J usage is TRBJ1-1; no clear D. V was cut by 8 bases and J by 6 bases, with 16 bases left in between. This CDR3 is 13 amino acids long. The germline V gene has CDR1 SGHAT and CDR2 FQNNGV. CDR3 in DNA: TGTGCCAGCTTAAAGGTCGGGTCTCCTGAAGCTTTCTTT. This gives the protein CASLKVGSPEAFF. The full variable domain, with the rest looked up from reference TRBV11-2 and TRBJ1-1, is EAGVAQSPRYKIIEKRQSVAFWCNPISGHATLYWYQQILGQGPKLLIQFQNNGVVDDSQLPKDRFSAERLKGVDSTLKIQPAKLEDSAVYLCASLKVGSPEAFFGQGTRLTVV.

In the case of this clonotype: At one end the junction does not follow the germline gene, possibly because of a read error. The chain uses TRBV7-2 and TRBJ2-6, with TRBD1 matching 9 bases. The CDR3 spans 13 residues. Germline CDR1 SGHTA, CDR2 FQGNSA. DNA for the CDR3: TGTGCCAGCAGCTGGGACAGGGCCGACGTCCTGACTTTC. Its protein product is CASSWDRADVLTF. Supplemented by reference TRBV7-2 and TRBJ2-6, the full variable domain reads GAGVSQSPSNKVTEKGKDVELRCDPISGHTALYWYRQSLGQGLEFLIYFQGNSAPDKSGLPSDRFSAERTGGSVSTLTIQRTQQEDSAVYLCASSWDRADVLTFGAGSRLTVL.

The CDR3 DNA reads TGCAGCGTTTCGCGACAGATCGAAGAGACCCAGTACTTC. Residues: CSVSRQIEETQYF. The gene calls are TRBV29-1 and TRBJ2-5; tentative D call: TRBD1 (5 bases). The CDR3 is 13 residues long. V was clipped by 5 bases and J by 3 bases, with 13 bases between them. Germline CDR1 is SQVTM and CDR2 is ANQGSEA.